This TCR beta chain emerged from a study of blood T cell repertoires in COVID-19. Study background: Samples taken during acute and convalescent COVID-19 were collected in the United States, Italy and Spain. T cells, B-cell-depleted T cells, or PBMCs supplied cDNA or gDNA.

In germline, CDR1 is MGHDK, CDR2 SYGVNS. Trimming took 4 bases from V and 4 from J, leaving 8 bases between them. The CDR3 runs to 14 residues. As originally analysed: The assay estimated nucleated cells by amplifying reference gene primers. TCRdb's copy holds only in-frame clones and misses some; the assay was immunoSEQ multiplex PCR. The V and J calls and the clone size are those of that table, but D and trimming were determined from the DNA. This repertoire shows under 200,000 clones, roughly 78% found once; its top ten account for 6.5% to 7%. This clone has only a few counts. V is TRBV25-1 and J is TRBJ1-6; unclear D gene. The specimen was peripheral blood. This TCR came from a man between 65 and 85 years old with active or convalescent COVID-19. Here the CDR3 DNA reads TGTGCCAGCAGTGGTTTCCAATATAATTCACCCCTCCACTTT. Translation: CASSGFQYNSPLHF.